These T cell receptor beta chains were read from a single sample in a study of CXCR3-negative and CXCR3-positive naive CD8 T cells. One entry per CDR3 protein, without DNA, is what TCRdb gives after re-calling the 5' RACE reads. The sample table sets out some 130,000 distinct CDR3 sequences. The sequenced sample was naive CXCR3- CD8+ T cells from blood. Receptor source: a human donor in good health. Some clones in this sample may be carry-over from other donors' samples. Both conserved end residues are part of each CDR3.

CASSHSQETQYF	TRBV21-1	TRBJ2-5
CASSLAGTQNFYNSPLHF	TRBV5-5	TRBJ1-6
CASKYDANPYYGYTF	TRBV12-3/TRBV12-4	TRBJ1-2
CSVEVLAGVSNEQFF	TRBV29-1	TRBJ2-1
CASSLALGTGGPEQYF	TRBV7-9	TRBJ2-7
CASSGRLLVLAGESYNEQFF	TRBV2	TRBJ2-1
CSVVGGIEQFF	TRBV29-1	TRBJ2-1
CASSLEWAGGGHTEAFF	TRBV7-6	TRBJ1-1
CSVQKSQETQYF	TRBV29-1	TRBJ2-5
CASEGQDEKLFF	TRBV11-1	TRBJ1-4
CSVDGQLAGGKYEQYF	TRBV29-1	TRBJ2-7
CASSWDLSSGNTIYF	TRBV5-1	TRBJ1-3
CASSPRGRSTDTQYF	TRBV11-3	TRBJ2-3
CSVEESTGPYNEQFF	TRBV29-1	TRBJ2-1
CASSVGRAPYNEQFF	TRBV9	TRBJ2-1
CASSLVWGQTTYEQYF	TRBV27	TRBJ2-7
CASSQASHRGSGDTEAFF	TRBV3-1	TRBJ1-1
CSVGGGISNTGELFF	TRBV29-1	TRBJ2-2
CASSNRDSKFF	TRBV19	TRBJ2-1
CASSSGRERILYEQYF	TRBV7-8	TRBJ2-7
CSVRDSYGYTF	TRBV29-1	TRBJ1-2
CASSLGAGGTYEQYF	TRBV7-2	TRBJ2-7
CASSSTLAGGTTDTQYF	TRBV7-9	TRBJ2-3
CASSQGNGYEQYF	TRBV3-1	TRBJ2-7
CASSHRDRGPDTQYF	TRBV14	TRBJ2-3
CASSLVISGWNEQFF	TRBV7-9	TRBJ2-1
CASRLPGRHREFFFQETQYF	TRBV21-1	TRBJ2-5
CSVEAQGSPGYEQYF	TRBV29-1	TRBJ2-7
CASSLAGMNTKAFF	TRBV5-1	TRBJ1-1
CASSNGQGGEQYF	TRBV9	TRBJ2-7
CASSQEGPGGTEAFF	TRBV4-3	TRBJ1-1